This TCR beta chain was observed in a study of T cells in Graves' hyperthyroidism and ophthalmopathy. Broader study findings: Stable hyperthyroidism was told apart from ophthalmopathy by a model built on 13 V-J features. Most clonotypes expanded in thyroid above 0.001 were likewise present in blood.

This CDR3 spans 17 amino acids. The V and J ends lost 5 bases and 2 bases respectively, with 16 bases between them. Germline CDR1 is MNHEY and CDR2 is SMNVEV (reference sequence). Regions amplified from RNA transcripts were the TCR beta CDR3 regions. The TCR CDR3 was amplified in a first-round RT-PCR using the HTBI primer set. Each CDR3 protein is one row after TCRdb ran MiXCR on the multiplex PCR reads. The sample contains fewer than 450,000 distinct CDR3 sequences, around an eighth of which appear only once. Of note for this clonotype: Its antigen is not identified.

The chain recombines TRBV27 with TRBJ2-6; weak D call: TRBD1 (7 bases). Sample: blood. The TCR sequence derives from a man aged 50-59 years with Graves' ophthalmopathy. The CDR3 region is CASSNRQGGPGANVLTF. CDR3 sequence (DNA): TGTGCCAGCAGTAACCGACAGGGAGGTCCTGGGGCCAACGTCCTGACTTTC.